This note documents a single TCR beta chain sequence. Its target is not known. The study sequenced cultured CD4+ T cell DNA using the Oncomine TCR Beta short-read assay. TCRdb redid the calling of the PCR reads with MiXCR, one entry per CDR3 protein. The table shows some 10,000 distinct CDR3 sequences, with just over 60% occurring only once. This sample is drawn from a study of vaccination and CD4 T cells after COVID-19. As to treatment: approximately 9-day PBMC culture with coronavirus spike peptide pools or control peptides (ViraFEST assay). Isolation of CD4+ T cells by negative selection took place after around 9 days of culture. CDR1 is MNHEY, CDR2 SVGEGT, per germline. V shed 6 bases, J shed 4 bases, and the junction held 5 bases outside the gene matches. CDR3 length equals 13 residues.

Sequencing was carried out using CD4+ T cells from blood, cultured in vitro. The chain couples TRBV6-2 or TRBV6-3 to TRBJ1-2, with 7 bases that match TRBD1. The clonotype comes from a human donor who had recovered from COVID-19. The CDR3 spells CASRPQGTYGYTF. The DNA for the CDR3 is TGTGCCAGCAGACCACAGGGGACCTATGGCTACACCTTC.